The 22 T cell receptor beta chains in this list originate from one sample, sequenced in a study of control samples from healthy donors and cancer patients. Method: immunoSEQ multiplex PCR; TCRdb's copy keeps in-frame clones and lacks some. The profile shows 50,000 to 70,000 clones, approximately 85% of them singletons. The specimen sequenced was blood. These receptors were taken from a man aged 45-60 years in good health.

V usage is TRBV5-1 and J usage is TRBJ1-3, with 10 bases lining up with TRBD1. Germline trimming cut 2 bases from V and 7 bases from J; bases unmatched to any gene: 6. The length of the CDR3 is 15 residues. Germline V gene lookup returns CDR1 SGHRS and CDR2 YFSETQ. In DNA, the CDR3 is TGCGCCAGCAGCTTTAATGAGGACAGGGGGAACACCATATATTTT. Translated: CASSFNEDRGNTIYF.

The chain couples TRBV11-3 to TRBJ2-3; 9 positions agree with TRBD2. Germline CDR1 and CDR2: SGHNT and YENEEA. This CDR3 spans 18 amino acids. Trimming took 0 bases from V and 1 from J; bases not matched to a gene: 8. CDR3 sequence reads: CASSLEREGHWGTDTQYF. CDR3 coding DNA: TGTGCCAGCAGCTTAGAGCGGGAGGGCCATTGGGGCACAGATACGCAGTATTTT.

CDR3 nucleotide sequence: TGTGCCAGCAGTTTACGGGTTAGAACCTACGAGCAGTACTTC. Translation: CASSLRVRTYEQYF. This chain joins TRBV28 and TRBJ2-7, with D unclear. CDR1 and CDR2 from the germline V gene are MDHEN and SYDVKM. Trimming pared 2 bases from V and 2 bases from J, leaving 10 bases between. The CDR3 spans 14 residues. Looking up the rest from reference TRBV28 and TRBJ2-7 gives the full variable domain: DVKVTQSSRYLVKRTGEKVFLECVQDMDHENMFWYRQDPGLGLRLIYFSYDVKMKEKGDIPEGYSVSREKKERFSLILESASTNQTSMYLCASSLRVRTYEQYFGPGTRLTVT.

The chain employs TRBV7-9 and TRBJ2-1; TRBD1 aligns across 12 bases. V dropped 4 bases and J dropped 7; count of bases not matched to a gene: 5. Per the germline V gene, CDR1 is SEHNR and CDR2 is FQNEAQ (reference sequence). The CDR3 length is 15 residues. CDR3 DNA: TGTGCCAGCAGCTCCGGGACAGGGGGCAGGAATGAGCAGTTCTTC. Its translation: CASSSGTGGRNEQFF.

The chain recombines TRBV7-2 with TRBJ2-3; 12 bases agree with TRBD2. The CDR3 is 15 amino acids. The germline V gene encodes CDR1 SGHTA and CDR2 FQGNSA. The junction had 6 bases not matched to a gene; V was cut back by 7 bases and J by 4 bases. This chain's CDR3 is CASTSSGRAADTQYF. As DNA, the CDR3 is TGTGCCAGCACATCTAGCGGGAGGGCGGCAGATACGCAGTATTTT.

The J gene is TRBJ1-1, the V gene TRBV24-1; D remains unclear. Per the germline V gene, CDR1 is KGHDR and CDR2 is SFDVKD. The CDR3 contains 13 residues. Deletions cut 6 bases from V and 1 base from J, with 8 bases between. The CDR3 DNA reads TGTGCCACCAGTTCATCAGGGAACACTGAAGCTTTCTTT. The encoded protein is CATSSSGNTEAFF.

The rearrangement joins TRBV6-5 to TRBJ1-5; D is unclear. This CDR3 has 13 amino acids. The germline gives CDR1 MNHEY, CDR2 SVGAGI. With 8 bases removed from V and 6 bases from J, the gap between germline ends came to 14 bases. CDR3 protein: CASGPFFAQPQHF. The CDR3 DNA reads as TGTGCCAGCGGCCCCTTTTTCGCTCAGCCCCAGCATTTT.

The chain recombines TRBV11-2 with TRBJ1-2; D remains unclear. Germline CDR1 SGHAT, CDR2 FQNNGV. The CDR3 is made up of 13 amino acids. The V end was cut by 5 bases, the J end by 4 bases, with 11 bases between. Here the CDR3 DNA reads TGTGCCAGCAGCCGCTTGTCTAGCTATGGCTACACCTTC. This codes for CASSRLSSYGYTF. The full variable domain, rest sourced from reference TRBV11-2 and TRBJ1-2, is EAGVAQSPRYKIIEKRQSVAFWCNPISGHATLYWYQQILGQGPKLLIQFQNNGVVDDSQLPKDRFSAERLKGVDSTLKIQPAKLEDSAVYLCASSRLSSYGYTFGSGTRLTVV.

This rearrangement joins TRBV15 to TRBJ1-3, with 10 positions matching TRBD1. This CDR3 region has 16 residues. CDR1 is LNHNV and CDR2 is YYDKDF in the germline V gene (reference sequence). V trimming: 9 bases; J trimming: 0 bases; junction bases outside the gene matches: 8. CDR3 in DNA: TGTGCCACTCATTCCCGGGACAGGGGCTCTGGAAACACCATATATTTT. It is translated as CATHSRDRGSGNTIYF.

V gene TRBV18 combines with J gene TRBJ2-1, with 7 bases aligning to TRBD2. The CDR3 consists of 16 residues. V was pared by 5 bases and J by 5 bases, with 12 bases of the junction left unmatched. Germline V gene sequence: CDR1 KGHSH, CDR2 LQKENI. The CDR3 loop reads CASSAGASGRHNEQFF. CDR3 DNA sequence: TGTGCCAGCTCAGCCGGGGCTAGCGGTCGACACAATGAGCAGTTCTTC.

The chain joins TRBV6-5 to TRBJ1-2; unclear D gene. The CDR3 is made up of 14 amino acids. V lost 2 bases and J 6 bases, leaving 13 bases between the germline ends. The germline V gene encodes CDR1 MNHEY and CDR2 SVGAGI. In nucleotides, the CDR3 is TGTGCCAGCAGTTACCGGGGTTTCGGAGATGGCTACACCTTC. Its translation: CASSYRGFGDGYTF.

The CDR3 bases are TGTGCCAGCAGTTTTTTCGAGGGAAAAGCTTTCTTT. Its translation: CASSFFEGKAFF. V is TRBV12-3 or TRBV12-4 and J is TRBJ1-1; no reliable D call. The CDR3 runs 12 residues. V shed 3 bases and J shed 9 bases, with 11 bases lying between them.

V is TRBV28 and J is TRBJ2-5; 7 nucleotides align to TRBD1. Trimming removed 3 bases from V and 2 bases from J; junction bases left unmatched: 6. Germline-derived CDR1 and CDR2 are MDHEN and SYDVKM. The CDR3 spans 15 residues. The CDR3 DNA reads as TGTGCCAGCAGTTTTCGGGCAGGGGGACAAGAGACCCAGTACTTC. This codes for CASSFRAGGQETQYF. Together with reference TRBV28 and TRBJ2-5, the CDR3 gives the full variable domain: DVKVTQSSRYLVKRTGEKVFLECVQDMDHENMFWYRQDPGLGLRLIYFSYDVKMKEKGDIPEGYSVSREKKERFSLILESASTNQTSMYLCASSFRAGGQETQYFGPGTRLLVL.

This clone was detected only a few times. The chain couples TRBV2 to TRBJ2-7; D is tentatively TRBD1 or TRBD2 (6 bases each). The CDR3 has 15 amino acids. Germline V gene lookup returns CDR1 SNHLY and CDR2 FYNNEI. Trimming stripped 6 bases from V and 3 bases from J, with 18 bases between. CDR3 nucleotides: TGTGCCAGCAGGGAACCAGAGGGGGGCCACTACGAGCAGTACTTC. As protein: CASREPEGGHYEQYF.

V gene TRBV21-1 combines with J gene TRBJ2-2; the listed D gene, TRBD1, was not tested against the DNA. TRBV21-1 is annotated as a pseudogene. This CDR3 comprises 20 residues. CDR3 nucleotides: TGTGCCAGCAGCAGACCACCGGGACAGGTGGACCAATGGAACACCGGGGAGCTGTTTTTT. This codes for CASSRPPGQVDQWNTGELFF.

The rearrangement uses TRBV9 and TRBJ1-1; TRBD1 matches 7 bases. CDR1 and CDR2 from the germline V gene are SGDLS and YYNGEE. The V segment lost 4 bases and the J segment 3 bases; nucleotides outside the gene matches: 3. This CDR3 region has 13 residues. CDR3 loop: CASSFQGDTEAFF. Written as DNA, the CDR3 is TGTGCCAGCAGCTTTCAGGGGGACACTGAAGCTTTCTTT.

There are a few counts of this clone. The CDR3 reads CASSQGPSGTYEQYF. CDR3 nucleotides: TGTGCCAGCAGCCAAGGTCCCAGCGGGACATACGAGCAGTACTTC. This chain connects TRBV14 to TRBJ2-7; possible D gene TRBD2, 7 bases. Trimming cost V 1 base and J 4 bases, with 14 bases left between them. The length of the CDR3 is 15 residues. Germline V gene data show CDR1 as SGHDN and CDR2 as FVKESK.

V usage is TRBV9 and J usage is TRBJ1-6; TRBD1 aligns across 8 bases. The CDR3 spans 15 residues. Looked up from germline, CDR1 is SGDLS and CDR2 is YYNGEE. J was trimmed by 5 bases and V by 4 bases; bases with no gene match: 5. DNA of the CDR3: TGTGCCAGCAGCTTCGGGACAGGCAATAATTCACCCCTCCACTTT. Translating it yields CASSFGTGNNSPLHF.

This clone is a singleton in its sample. This chain links TRBV6-1 with TRBJ1-6; no definite D call. Germline values: CDR1 MNHNS, CDR2 SASEGT. Trimming took off 0 bases at V and 4 bases at J, with 10 bases between the two ends. This CDR3 region has 16 residues. CDR3 protein: CASSEARTDYNSPLHF. CDR3 bases: TGTGCCAGCAGTGAAGCGAGGACCGATTATAATTCACCCCTCCACTTT.

The chain carries TRBV28 and TRBJ2-4, with TRBD2 identical over 11 bases. This CDR3 has 19 residues. In germline, CDR1 is MDHEN, CDR2 SYDVKM. V was clipped by 0 bases and J by 1 base; unmatched bases: 8. The CDR3 sequence is CASSLWGSGREGAKNIQYF. The DNA for the CDR3 is TGTGCCAGCAGTTTATGGGGTAGCGGGAGGGAGGGGGCCAAAAACATTCAGTACTTC.

The chain carries TRBV23-1 and TRBJ2-7; 9 positions match TRBD1. TRBV23-1 is recorded as an ORF, its role being uncertain. V was clipped by 3 bases and J by 2 bases; unmatched bases: 2. The CDR3 consists of 14 residues. This CDR3 reads CASSHRTGAYEQYF. The CDR3 DNA sequence: TGCGCCAGCAGTCACCGGACAGGGGCCTACGAGCAGTACTTC.

This clone is termed medium-sized. The chain employs TRBV30 and TRBJ1-1; 11 nucleotides align to TRBD1. V shed 5 bases, J shed 1 base, and the junction held 0 bases outside the gene matches. The CDR3 extends over 13 amino acids. Germline lookup yields CDR1 GTSNPN and CDR2 SVGIG (reference sequence). CDR3 region: CAWGTGGNTEAFF. CDR3 nucleotides: TGTGCCTGGGGGACAGGGGGGAACACTGAAGCTTTCTTT.